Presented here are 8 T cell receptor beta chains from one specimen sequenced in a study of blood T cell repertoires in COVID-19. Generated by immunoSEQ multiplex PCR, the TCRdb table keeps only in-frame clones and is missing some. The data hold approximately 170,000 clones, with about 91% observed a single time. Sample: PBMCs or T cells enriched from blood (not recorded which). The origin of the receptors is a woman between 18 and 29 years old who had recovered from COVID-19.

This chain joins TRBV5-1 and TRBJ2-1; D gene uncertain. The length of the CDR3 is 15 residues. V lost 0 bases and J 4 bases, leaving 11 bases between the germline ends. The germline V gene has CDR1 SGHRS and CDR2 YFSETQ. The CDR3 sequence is CASSLVGSEYNEQFF. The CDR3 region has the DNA TGCGCCAGCAGCTTGGTGGGCTCAGAGTACAATGAGCAGTTCTTC.

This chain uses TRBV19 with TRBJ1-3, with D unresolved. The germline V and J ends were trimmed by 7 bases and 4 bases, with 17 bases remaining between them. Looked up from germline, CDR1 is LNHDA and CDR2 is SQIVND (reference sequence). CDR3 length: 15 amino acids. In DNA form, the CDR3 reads TGTGCCAGTACCCCCCTCGTGGGCCCAGGAAACACCATATATTTT. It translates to CASTPLVGPGNTIYF.

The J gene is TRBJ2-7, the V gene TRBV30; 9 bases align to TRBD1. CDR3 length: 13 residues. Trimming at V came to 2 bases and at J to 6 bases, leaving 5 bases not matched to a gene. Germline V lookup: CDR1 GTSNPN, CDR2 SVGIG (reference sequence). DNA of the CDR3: TGTGCCTGGAGTATCCGGACAGGGGTCGAGCAGTACTTC. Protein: CAWSIRTGVEQYF.

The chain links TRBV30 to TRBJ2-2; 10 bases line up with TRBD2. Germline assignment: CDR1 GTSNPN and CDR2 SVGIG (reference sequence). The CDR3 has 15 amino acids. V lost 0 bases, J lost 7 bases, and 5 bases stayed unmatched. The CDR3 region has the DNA TGTGCCTGGAGTGTGGGGACTAGCGTTGGCGGGGAGCTGTTTTTT. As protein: CAWSVGTSVGGELFF.

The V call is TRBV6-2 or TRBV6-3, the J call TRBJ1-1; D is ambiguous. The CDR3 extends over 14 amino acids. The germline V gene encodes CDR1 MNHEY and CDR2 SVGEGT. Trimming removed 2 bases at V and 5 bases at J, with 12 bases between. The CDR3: CASSYRRGGTEAFF. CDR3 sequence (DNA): TGTGCCAGCAGTTACCGGAGAGGAGGGACTGAAGCTTTCTTT.

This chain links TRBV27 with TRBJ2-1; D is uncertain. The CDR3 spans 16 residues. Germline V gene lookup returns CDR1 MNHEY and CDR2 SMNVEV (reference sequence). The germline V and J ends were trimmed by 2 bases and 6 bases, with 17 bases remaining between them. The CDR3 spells CASSLMGFDRRNEQFF. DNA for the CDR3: TGTGCCAGCAGTTTAATGGGCTTCGATCGCCGCAATGAGCAGTTCTTC.

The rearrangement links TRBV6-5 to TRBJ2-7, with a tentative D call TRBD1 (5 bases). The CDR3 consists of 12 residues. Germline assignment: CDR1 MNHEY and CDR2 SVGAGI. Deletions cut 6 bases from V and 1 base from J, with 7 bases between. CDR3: CASSQGSYEQYF. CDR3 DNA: TGTGCCAGCAGCCAGGGATCCTACGAGCAGTACTTC.

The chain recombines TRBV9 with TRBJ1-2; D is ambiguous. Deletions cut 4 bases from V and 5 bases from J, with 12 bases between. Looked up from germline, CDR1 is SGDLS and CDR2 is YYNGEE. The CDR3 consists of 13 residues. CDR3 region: CASSSGSIYGYTF. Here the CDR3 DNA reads TGTGCCAGCAGCAGCGGGTCGATTTATGGCTACACCTTC.